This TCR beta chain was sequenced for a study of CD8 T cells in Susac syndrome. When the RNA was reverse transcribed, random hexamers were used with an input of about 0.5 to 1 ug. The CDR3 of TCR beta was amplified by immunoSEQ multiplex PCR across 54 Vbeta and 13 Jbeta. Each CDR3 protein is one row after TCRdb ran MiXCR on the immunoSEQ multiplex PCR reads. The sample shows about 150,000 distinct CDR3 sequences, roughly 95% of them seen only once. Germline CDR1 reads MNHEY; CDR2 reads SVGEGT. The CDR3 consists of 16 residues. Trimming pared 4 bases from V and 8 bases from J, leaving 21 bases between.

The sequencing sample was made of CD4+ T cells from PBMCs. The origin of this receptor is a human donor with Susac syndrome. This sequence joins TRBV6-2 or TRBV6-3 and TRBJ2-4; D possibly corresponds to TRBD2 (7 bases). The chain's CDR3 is CASSLTGGAQGYIQYF. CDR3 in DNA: TGTGCCAGCAGTTTGACTGGGGGGGCCCAAGGTTACATTCAGTACTTC.